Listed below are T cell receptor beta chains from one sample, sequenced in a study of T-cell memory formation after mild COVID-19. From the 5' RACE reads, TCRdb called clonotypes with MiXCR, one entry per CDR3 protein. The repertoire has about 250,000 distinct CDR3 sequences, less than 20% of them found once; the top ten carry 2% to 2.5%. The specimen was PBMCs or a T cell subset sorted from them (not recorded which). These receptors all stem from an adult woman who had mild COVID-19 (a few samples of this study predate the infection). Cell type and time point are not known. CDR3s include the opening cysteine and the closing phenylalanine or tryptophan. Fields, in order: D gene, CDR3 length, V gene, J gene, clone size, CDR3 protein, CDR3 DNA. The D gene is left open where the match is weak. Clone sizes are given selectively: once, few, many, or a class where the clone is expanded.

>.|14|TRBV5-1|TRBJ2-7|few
CASSLEGMRYEQYF
TGCGCCAGCAGCTTGGAGGGGATGAGGTACGAGCAGTACTTC
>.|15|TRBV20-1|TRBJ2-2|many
CSARDPFRSTGELFF
TGCAGTGCTAGGGACCCTTTTCGGAGCACCGGGGAGCTGTTTTTT
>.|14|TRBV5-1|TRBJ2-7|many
CASSLDGRSYEQYF
TGCGCCAGCAGCTTGGACGGCAGGTCCTACGAGCAGTACTTC
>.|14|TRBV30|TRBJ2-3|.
CARRPSVTTDTQYF
TGTGCCCGCCGACCCAGCGTAACCACAGATACGCAGTATTTT
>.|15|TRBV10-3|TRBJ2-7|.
CAISDVAQGSYEQYF
TGTGCCATCAGTGATGTGGCTCAGGGCTCCTACGAGCAGTACTTC
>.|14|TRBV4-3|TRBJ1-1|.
CASSQDKGRTEAFF
TGCGCCAGCAGCCAAGATAAGGGGCGCACTGAAGCTTTCTTT
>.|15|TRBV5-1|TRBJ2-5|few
CASSPSPGHLETQYF
TGCGCCAGCAGCCCATCTCCGGGACACTTGGAGACCCAGTACTTC
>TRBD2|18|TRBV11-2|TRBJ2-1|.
CASSLEKPGLAGGGEQFF
TGTGCCAGCAGCTTAGAGAAACCGGGACTAGCGGGGGGAGGCGAGCAGTTCTTC
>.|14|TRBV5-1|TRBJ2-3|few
CASSLVAGTDTQYF
TGCGCCAGCAGCTTGGTGGCGGGTACAGATACGCAGTATTTT
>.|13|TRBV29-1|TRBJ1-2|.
CSVVGARGSGYTF
TGCAGCGTTGTCGGGGCTCGGGGATCTGGCTACACCTTC
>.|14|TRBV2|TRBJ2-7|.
CASRFGSGAYEQYF
TGTGCCAGCAGATTCGGGTCAGGAGCCTACGAGCAGTACTTC
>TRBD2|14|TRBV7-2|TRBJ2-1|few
CASRLAGGKNEQFF
TGTGCCAGCAGGCTAGCGGGAGGGAAAAATGAGCAGTTCTTC
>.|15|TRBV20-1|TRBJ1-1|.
CSARGFKGGNTEAFF
TGCAGTGCTAGAGGATTTAAGGGAGGGAACACTGAAGCTTTCTTT
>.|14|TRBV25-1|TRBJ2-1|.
CASSEWGEVDEQFF
TGTGCCAGCAGTGAATGGGGAGAGGTCGATGAGCAGTTCTTC
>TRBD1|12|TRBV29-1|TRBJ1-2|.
CSVERTGDGYTF
TGCAGCGTTGAAAGGACAGGGGATGGCTACACCTTC
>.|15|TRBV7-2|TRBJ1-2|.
CASSPITDSLMGYTF
TGTGCCAGCAGCCCGATAACGGACAGCCTTATGGGCTACACCTTC
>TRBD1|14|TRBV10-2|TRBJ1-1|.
CASRDRGRRTEAFF
TGCGCCAGCAGGGACAGGGGGCGTAGGACTGAAGCTTTCTTT
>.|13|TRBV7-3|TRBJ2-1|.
CASSLDQPSEQFF
TGTGCCAGCAGCTTAGACCAACCGAGTGAGCAGTTCTTC
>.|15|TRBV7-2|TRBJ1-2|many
CASSVAPGPNYGYTF
TGTGCCAGCAGCGTAGCCCCGGGTCCTAACTATGGCTACACCTTC
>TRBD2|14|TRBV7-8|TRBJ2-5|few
CASVLAGGRETQYF
TGTGCCAGCGTACTAGCGGGGGGGCGAGAGACCCAGTACTTC
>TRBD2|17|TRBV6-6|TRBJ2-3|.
CASSYSGKREVSDTQYF
TGTGCCAGCAGTTACTCGGGAAAGCGGGAGGTCTCAGATACGCAGTATTTT
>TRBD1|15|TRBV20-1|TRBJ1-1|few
CSAKRGGTGGTEAFF
TGCAGTGCTAAGAGAGGCGGGACAGGGGGCACTGAAGCTTTCTTT
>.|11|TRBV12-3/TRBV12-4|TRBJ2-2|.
CASSTGQRLFF
TGTGCCAGCAGTACCGGACAGCGGCTGTTTTTT
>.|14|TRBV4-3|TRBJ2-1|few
CASSQDRSFNEQFF
TGCGCCAGCAGCCAAGATCGCAGCTTCAATGAGCAGTTCTTC
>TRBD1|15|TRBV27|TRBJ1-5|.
CASSLWGQGDQPQHF
TGTGCCAGCAGTTTATGGGGACAGGGTGATCAGCCCCAGCATTTT
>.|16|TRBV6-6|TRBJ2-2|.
CASSYSPVVGVQELFF
TGTGCCAGCAGTTACTCGCCTGTAGTTGGCGTCCAGGAGCTGTTTTTT
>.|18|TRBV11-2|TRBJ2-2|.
CASSLKPPGHKNTGELFF
TGTGCCAGCAGTTTAAAGCCCCCGGGACATAAGAACACCGGGGAGCTGTTTTTT
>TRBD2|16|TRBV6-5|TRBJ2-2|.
CASSYNLAANTGELFF
TGTGCCAGCAGTTACAACCTAGCGGCGAACACCGGGGAGCTGTTTTTT
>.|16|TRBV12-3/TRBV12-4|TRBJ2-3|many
CASSPRQGAGGDTQYF
TGTGCCAGCAGTCCCCGTCAGGGGGCCGGGGGGGATACGCAGTATTTT
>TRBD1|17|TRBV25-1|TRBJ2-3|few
CASSESWGGQGADTQYF
TGTGCCAGCAGTGAATCATGGGGGGGACAGGGGGCAGATACGCAGTATTTT
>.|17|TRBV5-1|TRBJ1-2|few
CASSLESVSGAVLGYTF
TGCGCCAGCAGCTTGGAATCCGTGTCGGGGGCGGTTCTCGGCTACACCTTC
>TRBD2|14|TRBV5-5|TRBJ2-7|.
CASSALAGFYEQYF
TGTGCCAGCAGCGCCCTAGCGGGGTTCTACGAGCAGTACTTC
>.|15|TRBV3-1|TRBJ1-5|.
CASSQALGGNQPQHF
TGTGCCAGCAGCCAAGCCCTTGGCGGTAATCAGCCCCAGCATTTT
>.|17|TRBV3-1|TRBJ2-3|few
CASSQIAGTDITDTQYF
TGTGCCAGCAGCCAGATCGCCGGGACCGACATCACAGATACGCAGTATTTT
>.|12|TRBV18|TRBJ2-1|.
CASSPLANEQFF
TGTGCCAGCTCTCCGCTGGCAAATGAGCAGTTCTTC
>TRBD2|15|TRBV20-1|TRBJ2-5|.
CSARDPSGVQETQYF
TGCAGTGCTAGAGATCCTAGCGGAGTACAAGAGACCCAGTACTTC
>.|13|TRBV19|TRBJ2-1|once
CASSPRRDNEQFF
TGTGCCAGTAGTCCCCGGAGGGATAACGAGCAGTTCTTC
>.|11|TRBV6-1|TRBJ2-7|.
CASSAEYEQYF
TGTGCCAGCAGTGCAGAATACGAGCAGTACTTC
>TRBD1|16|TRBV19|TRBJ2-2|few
CASTIGGQVTTGELFF
TGTGCCAGTACCATCGGGGGACAGGTAACCACCGGGGAGCTGTTTTTT
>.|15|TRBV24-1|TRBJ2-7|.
CATSDSSDLTYEQYF
TGTGCCACCAGTGACTCCTCGGACTTGACCTACGAGCAGTACTTC
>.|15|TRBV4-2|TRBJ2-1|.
CASSHRGGADYEQFF
TGTGCCAGCAGCCACAGGGGGGGAGCGGACTATGAGCAGTTCTTC
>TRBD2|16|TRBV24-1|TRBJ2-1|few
CATSDPKRDYYNEQFF
TGTGCCACCAGTGATCCTAAGCGGGATTACTACAATGAGCAGTTCTTC